This TCR beta chain was captured in a study of cytomegalovirus exposure and HLA in healthy donors. This clone was observed a few times. Germline assignment: CDR1 MNHEY and CDR2 SVGAGI. The ends were cut back, 0 bases at V and 9 bases at J, with 10 bases in the middle. There are 13 residues in the CDR3. Both 60 Vbeta primers and 13 Jbeta primers went into the PCR. Measured with immunoSEQ multiplex PCR; TCRdb has only the in-frame clones, and not every one. The repertoire holds fewer than 200,000 clones, roughly 79% seen once, with 4.9% in the top ten. The clonotype originates from a woman younger than 35 in good health and CMV-seropositive. The specimen sequenced was PBMCs. The chain has TRBV6-5 and TRBJ2-3; tentative D call: TRBD1 (6 bases). The CDR3 region has the DNA TGTGCCAGCAGTTACTCGGAGACAGGCACGCAGTATTTT. Its translation is CASSYSETGTQYF.